This entry describes one TCR beta chain. Its antigen is currently unknown. Deletions cut 5 bases from V and 8 bases from J, with 9 bases between. Per germline, CDR1 SGHTA and CDR2 FQGNSA. This CDR3 is 11 amino acids long. This entry is derived from a study of vaccination effects on CD4 cells after COVID-19. Antigen-specific CD4+ T cells were expanded (with viral peptide pools) by the ViraFEST assay ahead of sequencing. Scientists isolated CD4+ T cells after an approximately 10-day culture period ended. The healthy vaccine recipients, who had no prior SARS-CoV-2 infection, showed negative nucleocapsid antibodies. General study points: Clones from infection and from vaccination both contracted markedly late after vaccination.

Profiled with immunoSEQ multiplex PCR; TCRdb holds only in-frame clones, not every one. The table shows under 85,000 clones, with approximately 74% occurring only once. The starting material was CD4+ T cells from PBMCs cultured with HCoV-229E spike peptides, obtained before COVID-19 vaccination. The chain employs TRBV7-2 and TRBJ1-2; D gene ambiguous. This clonotype was obtained from a human donor who received a COVID-19 vaccine. The CDR3 bases are TGTGCCAGCAGCCCGGCCGGCGGCTACACCTTC. Protein sequence: CASSPAGGYTF.